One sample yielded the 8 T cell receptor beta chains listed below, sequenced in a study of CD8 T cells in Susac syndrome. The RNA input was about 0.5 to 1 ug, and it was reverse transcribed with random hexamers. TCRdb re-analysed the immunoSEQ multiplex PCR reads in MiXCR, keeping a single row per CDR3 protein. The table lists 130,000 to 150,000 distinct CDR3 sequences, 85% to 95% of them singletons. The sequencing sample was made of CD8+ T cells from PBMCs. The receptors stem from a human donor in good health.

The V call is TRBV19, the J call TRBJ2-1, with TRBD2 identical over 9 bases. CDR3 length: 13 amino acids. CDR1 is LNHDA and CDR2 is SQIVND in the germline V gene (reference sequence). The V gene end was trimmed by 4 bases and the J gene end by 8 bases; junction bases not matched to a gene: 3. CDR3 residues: CASSTLAGDEQFF. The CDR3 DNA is TGTGCCAGTAGTACCTTAGCGGGAGATGAGCAGTTCTTC.

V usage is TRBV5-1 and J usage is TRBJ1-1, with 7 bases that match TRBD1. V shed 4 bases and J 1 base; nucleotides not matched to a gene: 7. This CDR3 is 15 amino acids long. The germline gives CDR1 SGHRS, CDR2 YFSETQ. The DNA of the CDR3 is TGCGCCAGCAGCCCCAGGGGGGGGGCGAACACTGAAGCTTTCTTT. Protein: CASSPRGGANTEAFF.

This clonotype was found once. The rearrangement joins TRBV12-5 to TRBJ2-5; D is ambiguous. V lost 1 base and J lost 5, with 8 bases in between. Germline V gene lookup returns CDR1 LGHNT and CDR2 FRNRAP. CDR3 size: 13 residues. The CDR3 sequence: CASGLGGPETQYF. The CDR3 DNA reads TGTGCTAGTGGTTTGGGTGGTCCCGAGACCCAGTACTTC.

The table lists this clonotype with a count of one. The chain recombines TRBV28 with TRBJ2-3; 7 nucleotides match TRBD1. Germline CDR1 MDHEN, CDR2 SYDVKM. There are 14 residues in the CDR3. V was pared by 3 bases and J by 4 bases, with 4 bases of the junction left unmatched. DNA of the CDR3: TGTGCCAGCAGTTTGACAGGGATCGCAGATACGCAGTATTTT. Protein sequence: CASSLTGIADTQYF.

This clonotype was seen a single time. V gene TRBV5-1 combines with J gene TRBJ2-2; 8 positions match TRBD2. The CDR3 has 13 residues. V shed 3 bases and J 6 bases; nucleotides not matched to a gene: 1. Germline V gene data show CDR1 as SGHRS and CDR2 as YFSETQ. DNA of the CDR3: TGCGCCAGCAGCTATAGCGGGGCCGGGGAGCTGTTTTTT. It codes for CASSYSGAGELFF.

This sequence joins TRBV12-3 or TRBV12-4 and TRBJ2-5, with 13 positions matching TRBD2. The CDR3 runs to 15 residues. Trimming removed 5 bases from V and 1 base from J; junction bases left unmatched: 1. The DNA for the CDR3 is TGTGCCAGCAGTCGGACTAGCGGGGGCCAAGAGACCCAGTACTTC. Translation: CASSRTSGGQETQYF.

DNA for the CDR3: TGCAGCGTTGAAGAAAGCGGGAGGTCCACAGATACGCAGTATTTT. It codes for CSVEESGRSTDTQYF. The chain is built from TRBV29-1 and TRBJ2-3; 9 nucleotides line up with TRBD2. After removal of 0 bases from V and 2 bases from J, the junction contained 3 bases not matched to a gene. The CDR3 has 15 residues. Per germline, CDR1 SQVTM and CDR2 ANQGSEA.

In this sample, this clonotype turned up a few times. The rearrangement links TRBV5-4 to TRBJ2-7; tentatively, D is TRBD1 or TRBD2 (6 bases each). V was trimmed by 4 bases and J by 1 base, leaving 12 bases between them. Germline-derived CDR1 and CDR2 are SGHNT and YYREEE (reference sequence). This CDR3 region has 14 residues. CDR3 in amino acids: CASSQGGTSYEQYF. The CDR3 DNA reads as TGTGCCAGCAGCCAGGGCGGGACATCCTACGAGCAGTACTTC.